This TCR beta chain was recorded in a study of shared clonotypes between healthy human individuals. Selected positively for CCR7 and CD45RO-negative, naive CD8 cells excluded terminally differentiated effector memory CD45RA+ cells. Donors included only healthy HIV-negative adults lacking recent acute infections or vaccinations. The data were produced by immunoSEQ multiplex PCR, yet TCRdb's version contains in-frame clones alone and is incomplete. The repertoire consists of around 2,000,000 clones, with about 95% occurring once and the leading ten covering 0.85% to 1.3%. CDR3 size: 15 residues. Germline V gives CDR1 ENHRY, CDR2 SYGVKD. V shed 0 bases, J shed 4 bases, and the junction held 2 bases outside the gene matches.

The sequence derives from a man aged 18 to 30 in good health. The gene calls are TRBV10-3 and TRBJ2-7, with 11 bases matching TRBD2. Material for sequencing was naive CD8+ T cells sorted from blood. The CDR3 DNA reads as TGTGCCATCAGTGAGTCGGCTAGCGGGAGGTACGAGCAGTACTTC. This codes for CAISESASGRYEQYF.